This is a list of T cell receptor beta chains from one sample in a study of blood T cell repertoires in COVID-19. Measured with immunoSEQ multiplex PCR; TCRdb has only the in-frame clones, and not every one. Found here are about 85,000 clones, around 85% of them singletons; the top ten hold almost 5.5%. Sequencing used peripheral blood. All receptors derive from a man between 60 and 70 years old with acute or convalescent COVID-19. CDR3s include the opening cysteine and the closing phenylalanine or tryptophan. D genes are given only for firm matches. Some rows have no size entry. The others give once, few or many, or a class for an expanded clone.

V	size	D	J	length	CDR3	DNA
TRBV7-2	.	.	TRBJ2-3	15	CASSFLGAATDTQYF	TGTGCCAGCAGCTTTCTTGGGGCCGCGACAGATACGCAGTATTTT
TRBV5-1	.	.	TRBJ1-1	13	CASSPDSVRGAFF	TGCGCCAGCAGCCCGGACAGCGTCCGGGGAGCTTTCTTT
TRBV28	.	TRBD1	TRBJ2-3	14	CASSGTGAADTQYF	TGTGCCAGCAGCGGGACAGGGGCCGCAGATACGCAGTATTTT
TRBV2	.	.	TRBJ1-2	13	CASSEGTVYGYTF	TGTGCCAGCAGTGAAGGGACAGTCTATGGCTACACCTTC
TRBV29-1	.	.	TRBJ1-2	12	CSALDQGRGYTF	TGCAGCGCCCTGGACCAGGGTCGGGGCTACACCTTC
TRBV9	.	.	TRBJ2-1	15	CASSTAGAHYNEQFF	TGTGCCAGCAGCACTGCGGGGGCCCACTACAATGAGCAGTTCTTC
TRBV2	.	.	TRBJ1-3	14	CASADIQAGNTIYF	TGTGCCAGCGCCGACATACAAGCTGGAAACACCATATATTTT
TRBV6-4	.	TRBD2	TRBJ2-1	16	CASSESLAGDNNEQFF	TGTGCCAGCAGTGAGTCATTAGCGGGGGATAACAATGAGCAGTTCTTC
TRBV10-3	.	TRBD1	TRBJ2-5	15	CAISASQGVAETQYF	TGTGCCATCAGTGCTTCCCAGGGGGTCGCGGAGACCCAGTACTTC
TRBV12-3/TRBV12-4	.	TRBD1	TRBJ1-2	12	CASGPGGNGYTF	TGTGCCAGCGGACCAGGGGGCAACGGCTACACCTTC
TRBV7-2	.	TRBD1	TRBJ2-7	13	CASSRDRVYEQYF	TGTGCCAGCAGCCGGGACAGGGTCTACGAGCAGTACTTC
TRBV5-1	.	.	TRBJ2-3	14	CASSLSPGTDTQYF	TGCGCCAGCAGCTTGAGTCCGGGCACAGATACGCAGTATTTT
TRBV6-5	.	TRBD2	TRBJ2-1	14	CASRGGGDYNEQFF	TGTGCCAGCAGAGGCGGGGGGGATTACAATGAGCAGTTCTTC
TRBV6-5	.	.	TRBJ1-5	15	CASSLQGNSNQPQHF	TGTGCCAGCAGTTTACAGGGTAACAGCAATCAGCCCCAGCATTTT
TRBV11-2	.	.	TRBJ1-4	16	CASSFTEGRTNEKLFF	TGTGCCAGCAGCTTCACAGAGGGAAGAACTAATGAAAAACTGTTTTTT
TRBV6-5	.	.	TRBJ1-3	15	CASSRGLSSGNTIYF	TGTGCCAGCAGTAGAGGGCTGAGCTCTGGAAACACCATATATTTT
TRBV27	.	.	TRBJ1-2	13	CASSFGVSYGYTF	TGTGCCAGCAGTTTCGGAGTCTCCTATGGCTACACCTTC
TRBV24-1	.	.	TRBJ1-1	17	CATSDSRIGAGDTEAFF	TGTGCCACCAGTGATTCGCGAATAGGCGCGGGCGACACTGAAGCTTTCTTT
TRBV12-3/TRBV12-4	.	.	TRBJ2-7	13	CASSLESGDEQYF	TGTGCCAGCAGTTTAGAGTCCGGGGACGAGCAGTACTTC
TRBV27	.	.	TRBJ1-4	16	CASSFSTGSGVEKLFF	TGTGCCAGCAGTTTCTCGACGGGGTCGGGGGTAGAAAAACTGTTTTTT
TRBV24-1	.	.	TRBJ2-3	13	CATSDPSSDTQYF	TGTGCCACCAGTGATCCGAGTTCGGATACGCAGTATTTT
TRBV11-2	.	TRBD2	TRBJ2-7	16	CASSLAERGGSYEQYF	TGTGCCAGCAGCTTAGCCGAGCGGGGAGGTTCCTACGAGCAGTACTTC
TRBV24-1	.	TRBD1	TRBJ2-3	13	CATSDPDRVLLYF	TGTGCCACCAGTGACCCCGACAGGGTACTCCTGTATTTT
TRBV7-8	once	TRBD2	TRBJ2-3	17	CASRVDSGGRSTDTQYF	TGTGCCAGCCGCGTGGATAGCGGGGGGCGGAGCACAGATACGCAGTATTTT
TRBV9	.	TRBD1	TRBJ1-1	15	CASSDRTGANTEAFF	TGTGCCAGCAGCGACAGGACAGGGGCGAACACTGAAGCTTTCTTT
TRBV6-5	.	.	TRBJ1-2	14	CASRGLRGGYGYTF	TGTGCCAGCAGAGGCCTGCGGGGGGGGTATGGCTACACCTTC
TRBV6-5	.	.	TRBJ2-4	14	CASSSLAPKNIQYF	TGTGCCAGCAGTTCTTTAGCCCCGAAAAACATTCAGTACTTC
TRBV2	once	.	TRBJ2-2	14	CASSDRVGTGELFF	TGTGCCAGCAGTGACAGGGTAGGGACCGGGGAGCTGTTTTTT
TRBV5-8	.	TRBD1	TRBJ1-1	14	CASSPGQGRTEAFF	TGTGCCAGCAGCCCGGGACAGGGGAGAACTGAAGCTTTCTTT
TRBV25-1	.	.	TRBJ1-1	16	CASSEFPAGVNTEAFF	TGTGCCAGCAGTGAATTCCCGGCAGGGGTGAACACTGAAGCTTTCTTT
TRBV19	.	.	TRBJ2-2	14	CASSSSGYTGELFF	TGTGCCAGTAGCTCCTCGGGATACACCGGGGAGCTGTTTTTT
TRBV6-5	.	TRBD1	TRBJ1-5	15	CASSPLMTGGQPQHF	TGTGCCAGCAGTCCCCTCATGACAGGGGGCCAGCCCCAGCATTTT
TRBV10-3	.	TRBD1	TRBJ1-3	16	CAISEGTGVFGNTIYF	TGTGCCATCAGTGAAGGGACAGGGGTATTCGGAAACACCATATATTTT
TRBV10-3	.	TRBD1	TRBJ2-5	14	CAISKDRVGETQYF	TGTGCCATCAGTAAGGACAGGGTGGGGGAGACCCAGTACTTC
TRBV7-9	.	.	TRBJ1-1	12	CASSLASGKAFF	TGTGCCAGCAGCTTAGCTAGCGGAAAAGCTTTCTTT
TRBV6-6	.	.	TRBJ1-1	16	CASSHRGGAEGTEAFF	TGTGCCAGCTCCCACCGAGGGGGGGCTGAAGGCACTGAAGCTTTCTTT
TRBV14	.	TRBD1	TRBJ2-5	19	CASSHSPKRNRGYQETQYF	TGTGCCAGCAGCCACTCACCCAAACGAAACAGGGGTTACCAAGAGACCCAGTACTTC
TRBV11-3	.	.	TRBJ1-1	13	CASSPSGNTEAFF	TGTGCCAGCAGCCCGTCCGGGAACACTGAAGCTTTCTTT
TRBV2	.	.	TRBJ1-4	14	CASSDVGRNEKLFF	TGTGCCAGCAGTGATGTAGGGAGGAATGAAAAACTGTTTTTT
TRBV7-2	.	.	TRBJ2-7	16	CASSPLPDRPLDEQYF	TGTGCCAGCAGCCCGCTTCCCGACAGGCCCCTGGACGAGCAGTACTTC
TRBV18	.	TRBD2	TRBJ2-1	16	CASSSKTSGGAGEQFF	TGTGCCAGCTCATCAAAGACTAGCGGGGGGGCAGGCGAGCAGTTCTTC
TRBV6-6	.	TRBD1	TRBJ1-4	15	CASRGQGATNEKLFF	TGTGCCAGCAGGGGACAGGGGGCTACTAATGAAAAACTGTTTTTT
TRBV4-2	.	TRBD2	TRBJ2-7	17	CASSQVAGGPSSYEQYF	TGTGCCAGCAGCCAAGTAGCGGGGGGTCCCAGCTCCTACGAGCAGTACTTC
TRBV7-2	.	.	TRBJ1-2	13	CASSKDRSYGYTF	TGTGCCAGCAGCAAAGACAGGTCCTATGGCTACACCTTC
TRBV18	few	.	TRBJ2-7	15	CASSPSAGSSYEQYF	TGTGCCAGCTCTCCCTCGGCCGGGAGCTCCTACGAGCAGTACTTC
TRBV11-2	.	TRBD2	TRBJ2-7	16	CASSLVLAGYSYEQYF	TGTGCCAGCAGCTTAGTTCTAGCGGGGTACTCCTACGAGCAGTACTTC
TRBV19	few	.	TRBJ2-3	16	CASSIRPWDSTDTQYF	TGTGCCAGTAGTATTCGACCGTGGGACTCCACAGATACGCAGTATTTT
TRBV9	.	.	TRBJ2-7	13	CASSVGSGSEQYF	TGTGCCAGCAGCGTAGGATCGGGTAGCGAGCAGTACTTC
TRBV30	.	TRBD2	TRBJ2-5	13	CAWTGLARETQYF	TGTGCCTGGACCGGACTAGCGCGAGAGACCCAGTACTTC
TRBV29-1	.	TRBD1	TRBJ2-1	15	CSASGGLSSYNEQFF	TGCAGCGCATCAGGGGGTTTAAGCTCCTACAATGAGCAGTTCTTC
TRBV7-2	.	.	TRBJ1-4	15	CASSLGGLGDEKLFF	TGTGCCAGCAGCTTAGGAGGCCTCGGGGATGAAAAACTGTTTTTT
TRBV7-6	.	.	TRBJ1-2	15	CASSVGTSQYYGYTF	TGTGCCAGCAGCGTAGGGACAAGTCAGTACTATGGCTACACCTTC
TRBV2	.	TRBD1	TRBJ1-5	15	CASSPTGEGNQPQHF	TGTGCCAGCAGCCCTACAGGGGAAGGCAATCAGCCCCAGCATTTT
TRBV10-1	once	.	TRBJ2-5	15	CASSYGTEGQETQYF	TGCGCCAGCAGTTATGGGACTGAGGGGCAAGAGACCCAGTACTTC
TRBV5-1	.	.	TRBJ1-5	15	CASSLASGVNQPQHF	TGCGCCAGCAGCTTGGCTTCGGGAGTCAATCAGCCCCAGCATTTT
TRBV7-9	.	.	TRBJ1-1	12	CASYEPGTEAFF	TGTGCCAGCTATGAACCAGGGACTGAAGCTTTCTTT
TRBV6-5	.	TRBD1	TRBJ1-2	14	CASRAGQGSLGYTF	TGTGCCAGCAGGGCAGGACAGGGATCTCTTGGCTACACCTTC
TRBV3-1/TRBV3-2	.	TRBD2	TRBJ2-2	19	CASSQDRGLAGRHTGELFF	TGTGCCAGCAGCCAAGACCGGGGACTAGCGGGGAGACACACCGGGGAGCTGTTTTTT
TRBV5-3	.	.	TRBJ1-1	12	CARSSSVSVAFF	TGTGCCAGAAGCTCGTCAGTGTCTGTAGCTTTCTTT
TRBV18	once	TRBD1	TRBJ1-2	13	CAGSRGAQYGYTF	TGTGCCGGGTCCAGGGGGGCGCAGTATGGCTACACCTTC